The present TCR beta chain was sequenced within a study of relationships among human T cell subsets. TCR alpha and beta CDR3s were amplified from mRNA by semiquantitative ARM-PCR. ARM-PCR used tagged nested gene-specific primers, then communal superprimers for exponential amplification. MiXCR, applied by TCRdb to the multiplex PCR reads, yields one record per CDR3 protein. The table includes more than 7,000 distinct CDR3 sequences, 45% to 65% detected once. Per the germline V gene, CDR1 is SGHKS and CDR2 is YYEKEE (reference sequence). V shed 0 bases and J 4 bases; nucleotides not matched to a gene: 8. The CDR3 consists of 16 residues. Memory T cells were selected with anti-CD45RO beads from the CD45RA-negative fraction.

This rearrangement joins TRBV5-5 to TRBJ1-1; 8 nucleotides match TRBD1. Material: memory T cells sorted from blood. This TCR was recovered from a man aged 40-50 years in good health. The CDR3 is CASSLVSGQGSTEAFF. CDR3 in DNA: TGTGCCAGCAGCTTGGTCAGCGGACAGGGTAGCACTGAAGCTTTCTTT.